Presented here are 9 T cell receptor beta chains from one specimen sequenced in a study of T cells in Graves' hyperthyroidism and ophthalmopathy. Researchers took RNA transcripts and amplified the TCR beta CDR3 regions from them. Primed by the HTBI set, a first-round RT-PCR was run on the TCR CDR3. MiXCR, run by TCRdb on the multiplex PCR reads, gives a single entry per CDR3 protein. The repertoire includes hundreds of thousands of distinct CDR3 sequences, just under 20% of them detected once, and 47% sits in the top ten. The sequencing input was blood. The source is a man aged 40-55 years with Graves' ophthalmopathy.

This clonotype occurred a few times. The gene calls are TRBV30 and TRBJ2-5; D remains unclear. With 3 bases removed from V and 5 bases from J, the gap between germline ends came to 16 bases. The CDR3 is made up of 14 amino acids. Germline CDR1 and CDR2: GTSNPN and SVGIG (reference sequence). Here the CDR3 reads CAWSTMWGLETQYF. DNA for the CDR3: TGTGCCTGGAGCACTATGTGGGGTTTGGAGACCCAGTACTTC.

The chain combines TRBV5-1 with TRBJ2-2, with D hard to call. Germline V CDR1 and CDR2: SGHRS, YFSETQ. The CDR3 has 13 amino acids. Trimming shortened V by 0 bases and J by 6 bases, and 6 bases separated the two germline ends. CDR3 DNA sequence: TGCGCCAGCAGCTTGGGGAATTCCGGGGAGCTGTTTTTT. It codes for CASSLGNSGELFF.

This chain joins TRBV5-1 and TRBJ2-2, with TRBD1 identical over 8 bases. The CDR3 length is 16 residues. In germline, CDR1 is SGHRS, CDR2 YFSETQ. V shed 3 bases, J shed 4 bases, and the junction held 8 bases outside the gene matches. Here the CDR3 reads CASSSYRGYATGELFF. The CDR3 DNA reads TGCGCCAGCAGCTCCTACAGGGGGTATGCCACCGGGGAGCTGTTTTTT.

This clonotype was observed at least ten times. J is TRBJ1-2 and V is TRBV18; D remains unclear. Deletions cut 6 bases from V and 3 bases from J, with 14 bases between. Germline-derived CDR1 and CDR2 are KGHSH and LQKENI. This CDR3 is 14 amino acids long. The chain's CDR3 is CASSQGGLDYGYTF. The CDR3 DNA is TGTGCCAGCTCCCAAGGTGGATTGGACTATGGCTACACCTTC.

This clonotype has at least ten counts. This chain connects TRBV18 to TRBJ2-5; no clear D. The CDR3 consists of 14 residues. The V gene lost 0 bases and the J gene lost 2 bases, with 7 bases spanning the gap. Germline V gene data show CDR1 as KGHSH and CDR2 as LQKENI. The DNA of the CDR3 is TGTGCCAGCTCACCACCCTCCCGTCAAGAGACCCAGTACTTC. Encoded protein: CASSPPSRQETQYF. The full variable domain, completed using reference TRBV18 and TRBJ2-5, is NAGVMQNPRHLVRRRGQEARLRCSPMKGHSHVYWYRQLPEEGLKFMVYLQKENIIDESGMPKERFSAEFPKEGPSILRIQQVVRGDSAAYFCASSPPSRQETQYFGPGTRLLVL.

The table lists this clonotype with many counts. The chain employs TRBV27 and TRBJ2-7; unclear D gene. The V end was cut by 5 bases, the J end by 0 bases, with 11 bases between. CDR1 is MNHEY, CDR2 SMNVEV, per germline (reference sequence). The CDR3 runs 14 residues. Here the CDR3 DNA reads TGTGCCAGCAGTCGTAGTGCCAGCTCCTACGAGCAGTACTTC. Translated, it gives CASSRSASSYEQYF.

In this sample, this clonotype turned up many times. CDR3 sequence reads: CSASQGANEQYF. Written as DNA, the CDR3 is TGCAGTGCTAGTCAGGGGGCGAACGAGCAGTACTTC. V gene TRBV20-1 combines with J gene TRBJ2-7; TRBD1 agrees at 8 bases. The CDR3 contains 12 residues. Germline CDR1 reads DFQATT; CDR2 reads SNEGSKA (reference sequence). With 3 bases clipped from V and 5 bases from J, the junction kept 3 bases outside the gene matches.

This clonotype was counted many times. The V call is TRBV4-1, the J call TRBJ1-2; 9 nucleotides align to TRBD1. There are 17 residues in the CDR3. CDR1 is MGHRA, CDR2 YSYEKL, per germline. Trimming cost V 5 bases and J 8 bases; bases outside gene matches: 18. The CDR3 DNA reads TGCGCCAGCAGCTACATAGGGACAGGGCGTAGGATGGAGGGCTACACCTTC. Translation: CASSYIGTGRRMEGYTF.

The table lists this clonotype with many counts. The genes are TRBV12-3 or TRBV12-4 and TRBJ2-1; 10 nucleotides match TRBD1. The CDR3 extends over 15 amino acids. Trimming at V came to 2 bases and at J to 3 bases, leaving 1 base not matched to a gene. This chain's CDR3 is CASSLWTGGYNEQFF. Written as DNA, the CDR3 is TGTGCCAGCAGTTTATGGACAGGGGGCTACAATGAGCAGTTCTTC.